A single sample gave rise to the 6 T cell receptor beta chains below, sequenced in a study of shared T cell receptors in the human thymus. Assay used: immunoSEQ multiplex PCR; TCRdb lists only in-frame clones, some missing. The table has hundreds of thousands of clones, roughly 86% seen once. These same data were also listed under a study on human thymus T cells.

The sequenced sample consisted of thymocytes. The receptors come from a boy under two years old with a congenital heart defect.

This chain links TRBV4-3 with TRBJ1-2, with D perhaps matching TRBD1 (6 bases). This CDR3 has 18 residues. Trimming removed 0 bases at V and 2 bases at J, with 19 bases between. In germline, CDR1 is LGHNA, CDR2 YSLEER. The CDR3, as DNA: TGCGCCAGCAGCCAAGATCTTGGGGGCGGCGGAGTCAACTATGGCTACACCTTC. Amino acid sequence: CASSQDLGGGGVNYGYTF.

The V and J genes are TRBV4-1 and TRBJ2-1; possibly TRBD2 for D (5 bases). Germline CDR1 reads MGHRA; CDR2 reads YSYEKL. V was trimmed by 0 bases and J by 9 bases, leaving 12 bases between them. CDR3 length equals 14 residues. The CDR3 reads CASSQDLSSIEQFF. In DNA form, the CDR3 reads TGCGCCAGCAGCCAAGACCTGTCTAGCATTGAGCAGTTCTTC.

The chain combines TRBV4-3 with TRBJ1-2, with TRBD1 matching 7 bases. The V and J ends lost 5 bases and 3 bases, in that order; junction bases with no gene match: 15. CDR1 is LGHNA and CDR2 is YSLEER in the germline V gene. The CDR3 is made up of 17 amino acids. As DNA, the CDR3 is TGCGCCAGCAGCACGCGTAGACAGGGCCTCGACTACTATGGCTACACCTTC. It codes for CASSTRRQGLDYYGYTF.

V and J are TRBV4-1 and TRBJ2-3; TRBD2 matches at 7 bases. In germline, CDR1 is MGHRA, CDR2 YSYEKL. The CDR3 is 15 residues long. The V and J ends lost 1 base and 8 bases, in that order; junction bases with no gene match: 9. The CDR3 reads CASSQGGLRGGTQYF. The CDR3 DNA reads as TGCGCCAGCAGCCAAGGTGGGCTCCGCGGGGGTACGCAGTATTTT.

This chain links TRBV5-6 with TRBJ1-1, with 9 bases identical to TRBD1. The germline V gene has CDR1 SGHDT and CDR2 YYEEEE. This CDR3 is built from 17 residues. V shed 4 bases, J shed 0 bases, and the junction held 10 bases outside the gene matches. The CDR3 loop is CASSPGAGTGLNTEAFF. DNA for the CDR3: TGTGCCAGCAGCCCAGGGGCCGGGACAGGGTTGAACACTGAAGCTTTCTTT.

The V gene is TRBV11-2, the J gene TRBJ1-1; D is undetermined. Deletions cut 1 base from V and 0 bases from J, with 6 bases between. CDR1 and CDR2 (germline): SGHAT, FQNNGV. The CDR3 is made up of 14 amino acids. The CDR3 spells CASSLVSVNTEAFF. The CDR3 nucleotides are TGTGCCAGCAGCTTAGTATCGGTGAACACTGAAGCTTTCTTT.